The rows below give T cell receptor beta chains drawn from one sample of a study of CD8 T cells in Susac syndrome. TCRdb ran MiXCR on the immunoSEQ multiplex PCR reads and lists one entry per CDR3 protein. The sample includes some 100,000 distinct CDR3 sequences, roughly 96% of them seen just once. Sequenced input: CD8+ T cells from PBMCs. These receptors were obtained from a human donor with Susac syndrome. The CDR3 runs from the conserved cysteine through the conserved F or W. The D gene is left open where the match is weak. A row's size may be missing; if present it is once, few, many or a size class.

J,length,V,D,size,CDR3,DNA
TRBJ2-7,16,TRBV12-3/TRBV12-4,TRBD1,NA,CASSPFRQGLEYEQYF,TGTGCCAGCAGCCCTTTCCGACAGGGATTGGAGTACGAGCAGTACTTC
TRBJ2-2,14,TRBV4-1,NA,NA,CASSQGQGTGELFF,TGCGCCAGCAGCCAAGGTCAGGGTACCGGGGAGCTGTTTTTT
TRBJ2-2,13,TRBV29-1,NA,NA,CSVRLDRTGELFF,TGCAGCGTTCGGCTTGACCGCACCGGGGAGCTGTTTTTT
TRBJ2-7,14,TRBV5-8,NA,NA,CASTPVRRDYEQYF,TGTGCCAGTACCCCCGTCAGGAGGGACTACGAGCAGTACTTC
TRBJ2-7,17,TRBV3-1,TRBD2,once,CASSHTSGSLPQYEQYF,TGTGCCAGCAGCCATACTAGCGGGAGCCTCCCGCAATACGAGCAGTACTTC
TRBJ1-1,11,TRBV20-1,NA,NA,CSARVLPQAFF,TGCAGTGCTAGAGTTCTGCCCCAAGCTTTCTTT
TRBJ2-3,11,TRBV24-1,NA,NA,CATSGTDTQYF,TGTGCCACCAGTGGCACAGATACGCAGTATTTT
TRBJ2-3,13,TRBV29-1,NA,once,CSVGSGGTDTQYF,TGCAGCGTTGGGTCAGGGGGCACAGATACGCAGTATTTT
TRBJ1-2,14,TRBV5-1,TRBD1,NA,CASSRTGGSDGYTF,TGCGCCAGCAGCCGGACAGGGGGCTCCGATGGCTACACCTTC
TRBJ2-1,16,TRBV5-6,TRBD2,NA,CASSPGLAGDYSEQFF,TGTGCCAGCAGCCCGGGACTAGCGGGAGATTATAGTGAGCAGTTCTTC
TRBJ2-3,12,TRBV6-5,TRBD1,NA,CASSGPGQGEYF,TGTGCCAGCAGTGGACCGGGACAGGGGGAGTATTTT
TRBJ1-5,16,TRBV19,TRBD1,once,CASSIDTRGSNQPQHF,TGTGCCAGTAGTATAGATACCAGGGGGAGCAATCAGCCCCAGCATTTT
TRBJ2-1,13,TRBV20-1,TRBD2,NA,CRLLAGVFNEQFF,TGCAGGCTCCTAGCGGGGGTGTTCAATGAGCAGTTCTTC
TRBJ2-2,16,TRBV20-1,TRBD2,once,CSARDRASGFTGELFF,TGCAGTGCTAGAGATCGCGCTAGCGGCTTCACCGGGGAGCTGTTTTTT
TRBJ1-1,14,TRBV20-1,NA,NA,CSARARRVNTEAFF,TGCAGTGCTAGAGCGCGAAGGGTGAACACTGAAGCTTTCTTT
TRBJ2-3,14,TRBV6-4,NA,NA,CASSQGGGQDTQYF,TGTGCCAGCAGTCAAGGGGGGGGGCAAGATACGCAGTATTTT
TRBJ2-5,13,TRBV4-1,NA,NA,CASSQVDRETQYF,TGCGCCAGCAGCCAAGTCGATCGAGAGACCCAGTACTTC
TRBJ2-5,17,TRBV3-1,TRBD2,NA,CASSQVATSGRQETQYF,TGTGCCAGCAGCCAAGTTGCGACTAGCGGGAGACAAGAGACCCAGTACTTC
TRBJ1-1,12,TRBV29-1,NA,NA,CSVRGWSTEAFF,TGCAGCGTTAGAGGGTGGAGCACTGAAGCTTTCTTT
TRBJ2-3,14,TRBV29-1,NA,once,CSVEDLTSSNTQYF,TGCAGCGTTGAAGATCTTACTAGTTCAAATACGCAGTATTTT
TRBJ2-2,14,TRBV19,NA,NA,CASITSSRTGELFF,TGTGCCAGCATTACTAGCTCGCGCACCGGGGAGCTGTTTTTT
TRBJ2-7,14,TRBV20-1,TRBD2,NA,CSAGLAGGSYEQYF,TGCAGTGCTGGTTTAGCGGGAGGGTCCTACGAGCAGTACTTC
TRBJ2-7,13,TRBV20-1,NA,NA,CSAPGWEAGEQYF,TGCAGTGCCCCTGGGTGGGAGGCTGGCGAGCAGTACTTC
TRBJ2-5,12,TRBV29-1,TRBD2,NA,CSVGGGGETQYF,TGCAGCGTTGGGGGCGGGGGAGAGACCCAGTACTTC
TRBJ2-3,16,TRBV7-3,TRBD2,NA,CASSLYTSGLTDTQYF,TGTGCCAGCAGCCTTTATACTAGCGGGTTAACAGATACGCAGTATTTT
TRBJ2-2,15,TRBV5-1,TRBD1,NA,CASSLQGANTGELFF,TGCGCCAGCAGCTTACAGGGGGCGAACACCGGGGAGCTGTTTTTT
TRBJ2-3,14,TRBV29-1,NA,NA,CSVDGGPRLDTQYF,TGCAGCGTTGACGGCGGCCCAAGGTTAGATACGCAGTATTTT
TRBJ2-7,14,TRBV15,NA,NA,CATSREGISYEQYF,TGTGCCACCAGCAGAGAAGGAATCTCCTACGAGCAGTACTTC
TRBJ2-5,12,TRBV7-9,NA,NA,CASGNADETQYF,TGTGCCAGCGGCAACGCGGATGAGACCCAGTACTTC
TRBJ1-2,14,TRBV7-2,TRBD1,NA,CASSLNRGWDGYTF,TGTGCCAGCAGCCTAAACAGGGGTTGGGATGGCTACACCTTC
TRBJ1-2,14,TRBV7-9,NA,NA,CASSLDRSAPGYTF,TGTGCCAGCAGCTTAGATCGATCGGCACCTGGCTACACCTTC
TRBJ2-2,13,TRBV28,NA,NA,CASSLQGPGELFF,TGTGCCAGCAGTTTGCAGGGGCCCGGGGAGCTGTTTTTT
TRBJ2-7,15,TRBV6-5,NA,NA,CASSYGTAFSYEQYF,TGTGCCAGCAGTTACGGGACTGCTTTCTCCTACGAGCAGTACTTC
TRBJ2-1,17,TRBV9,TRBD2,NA,CASSPGTSGTRLNEQFF,TGTGCCAGCAGCCCCGGGACTAGCGGGACTCGATTAAATGAGCAGTTCTTC
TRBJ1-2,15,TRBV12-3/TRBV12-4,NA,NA,CASSLSPRSNYGYTF,TGTGCCAGCAGTTTAAGTCCCCGCAGCAACTACGGCTACACCTTC
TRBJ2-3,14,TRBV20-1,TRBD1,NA,CSAYLGGRPDTQYF,TGCAGTGCCTATTTAGGGGGCCGGCCAGATACGCAGTATTTT
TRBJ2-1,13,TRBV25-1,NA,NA,CASSELVGHEQFF,TGTGCCAGCAGTGAATTGGTGGGGCATGAGCAGTTCTTC
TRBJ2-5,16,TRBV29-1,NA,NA,CSVEDIGAGSSETQYF,TGCAGCGTTGAAGATATAGGGGCGGGGTCCTCGGAGACCCAGTACTTC
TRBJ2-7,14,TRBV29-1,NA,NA,CSVEVTGRSYEQYF,TGCAGCGTTGAAGTGACGGGGAGATCCTACGAGCAGTACTTC
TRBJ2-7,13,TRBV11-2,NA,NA,CASRALPNYEQYF,TGTGCCAGCAGGGCCTTACCTAACTACGAGCAGTACTTC
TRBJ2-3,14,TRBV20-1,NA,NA,CSARGGNAADTQYF,TGCAGTGCTAGAGGGGGTAACGCGGCAGATACGCAGTATTTT
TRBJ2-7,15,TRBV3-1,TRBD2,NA,CASSQNVGTSDEQYF,TGTGCCAGCAGCCAAAATGTTGGGACTAGCGACGAGCAGTACTTC
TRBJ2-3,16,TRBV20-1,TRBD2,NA,CSADIPSGRASDTQYF,TGCAGTGCCGATATCCCTAGCGGGAGGGCCTCAGATACGCAGTATTTT
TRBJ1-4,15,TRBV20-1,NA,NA,CSARVEGSTNEKLFF,TGCAGTGCTAGAGTGGAGGGCTCAACTAATGAAAAACTGTTTTTT
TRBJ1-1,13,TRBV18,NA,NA,CASSPRPNTEAFF,TGTGCCAGCTCACCGAGGCCGAACACTGAAGCTTTCTTT
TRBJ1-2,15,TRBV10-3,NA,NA,CAISDTGQKGYGYTF,TGTGCCATCAGCGATACAGGACAGAAGGGCTATGGCTACACCTTC
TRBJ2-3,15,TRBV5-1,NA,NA,CASRYNTGSGDTQYF,TGCGCCAGCCGTTACAATACAGGGTCCGGAGATACGCAGTATTTT
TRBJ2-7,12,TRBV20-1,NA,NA,CSASDKLYEQYF,TGCAGTGCTTCGGACAAGCTCTACGAGCAGTACTTC
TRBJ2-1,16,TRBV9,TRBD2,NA,CASSRPGLAASNEQFF,TGTGCCAGCAGCCGCCCGGGACTAGCGGCCTCCAATGAGCAGTTCTTC
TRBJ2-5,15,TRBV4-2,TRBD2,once,CASSPSGGVGETQYF,TGTGCCAGCAGCCCTAGCGGGGGGGTTGGAGAGACCCAGTACTTC
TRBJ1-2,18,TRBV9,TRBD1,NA,CASSVEPGYSRTGTGYTF,TGTGCCAGCAGCGTAGAGCCCGGCTACTCAAGGACAGGGACTGGCTACACCTTC
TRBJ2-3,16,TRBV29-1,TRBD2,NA,CSVEDRGGSSTDTQYF,TGCAGCGTTGAAGATCGGGGGGGATCTAGCACAGATACGCAGTATTTT
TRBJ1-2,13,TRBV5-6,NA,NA,CASSLGRDNGYTF,TGTGCCAGCAGCTTGGGCAGGGATAATGGCTACACCTTC
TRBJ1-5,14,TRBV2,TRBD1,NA,CASAAGGGNQPQHF,TGTGCCAGCGCGGCAGGGGGTGGCAATCAGCCCCAGCATTTT
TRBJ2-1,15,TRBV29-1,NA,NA,CSVEDLSRERNEQFF,TGCAGCGTTGAAGATCTCTCCAGGGAAAGGAATGAGCAGTTCTTC
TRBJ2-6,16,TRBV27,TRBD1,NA,CASSPRTGVGANVLTF,TGTGCCAGCAGTCCCCGGACAGGGGTTGGGGCCAACGTCCTGACTTTC
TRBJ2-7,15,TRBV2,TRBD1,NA,CASHGTGLIFYEQYF,TGTGCCTCCCACGGGACAGGGCTTATTTTCTACGAGCAGTACTTC
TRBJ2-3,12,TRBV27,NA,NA,CASGSGADTQYF,TGTGCCAGCGGTTCTGGGGCGGATACGCAGTATTTT
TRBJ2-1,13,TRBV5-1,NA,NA,CASSLGQINEQFF,TGCGCCAGCAGCTTGGGGCAGATCAATGAGCAGTTCTTC